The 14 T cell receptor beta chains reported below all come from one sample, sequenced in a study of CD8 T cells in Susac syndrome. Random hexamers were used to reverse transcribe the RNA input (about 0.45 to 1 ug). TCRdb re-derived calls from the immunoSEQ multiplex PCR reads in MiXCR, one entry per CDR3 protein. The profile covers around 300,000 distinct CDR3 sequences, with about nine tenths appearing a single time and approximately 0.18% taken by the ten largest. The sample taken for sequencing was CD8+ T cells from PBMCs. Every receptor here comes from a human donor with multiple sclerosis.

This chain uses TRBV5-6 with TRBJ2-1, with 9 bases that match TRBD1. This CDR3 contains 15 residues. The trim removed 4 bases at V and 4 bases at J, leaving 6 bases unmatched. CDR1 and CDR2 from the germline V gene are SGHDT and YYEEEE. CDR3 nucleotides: TGTGCCAGCAGCATGGACAGGGGTGGGTACAATGAGCAGTTCTTC. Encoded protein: CASSMDRGGYNEQFF.

The CDR3 loop reads CSVVTGEEYGYTF. The CDR3 DNA reads as TGCAGCGTTGTTACAGGGGAAGAGTATGGCTACACCTTC. The rearrangement links TRBV29-1 to TRBJ1-2, with 7 nucleotides matching TRBD1. J lost 5 bases, V lost 4 bases, and 7 bases had no gene match. CDR1 is SQVTM and CDR2 is ANQGSEA in the germline V gene. CDR3 length: 13 amino acids.

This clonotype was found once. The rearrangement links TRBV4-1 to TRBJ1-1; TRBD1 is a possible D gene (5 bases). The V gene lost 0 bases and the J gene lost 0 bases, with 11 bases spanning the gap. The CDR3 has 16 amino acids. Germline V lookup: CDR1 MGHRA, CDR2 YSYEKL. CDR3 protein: CASSQDLGTVNTEAFF. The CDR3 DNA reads TGCGCCAGCAGCCAAGATTTAGGGACTGTGAACACTGAAGCTTTCTTT.

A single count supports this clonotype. The CDR3 is CASSLEDSGANVLTF. In nucleotides, the CDR3 is TGTGCCAGCAGTCTCGAGGACTCTGGGGCCAACGTCCTGACTTTC. This sequence joins TRBV6-2 or TRBV6-3 and TRBJ2-6; no clear D gene. The CDR3 is made up of 15 amino acids. Germline-derived CDR1 and CDR2 are MNHEY and SVGEGT. V was clipped by 5 bases and J by 0 bases, with 8 bases between them.

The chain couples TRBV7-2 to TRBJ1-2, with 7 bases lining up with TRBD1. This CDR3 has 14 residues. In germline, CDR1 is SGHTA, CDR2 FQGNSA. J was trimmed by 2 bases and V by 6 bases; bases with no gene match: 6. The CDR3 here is CASRYPQGNYGYTF. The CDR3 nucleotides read TGTGCCAGCAGGTACCCACAGGGGAACTATGGCTACACCTTC. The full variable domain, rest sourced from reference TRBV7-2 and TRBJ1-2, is GAGVSQSPSNKVTEKGKDVELRCDPISGHTALYWYRQSLGQGLEFLIYFQGNSAPDKSGLPSDRFSAERTGGSVSTLTIQRTQQEDSAVYLCASRYPQGNYGYTFGSGTRLTVV.

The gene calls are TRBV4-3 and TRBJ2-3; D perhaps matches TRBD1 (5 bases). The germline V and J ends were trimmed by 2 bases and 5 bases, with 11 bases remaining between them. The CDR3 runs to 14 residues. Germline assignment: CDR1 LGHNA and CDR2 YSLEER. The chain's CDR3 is CASSQIGAQDTQYF. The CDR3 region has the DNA TGCGCCAGCAGCCAAATTGGGGCACAAGATACGCAGTATTTT.

The CDR3, as DNA: TGCGCCAGCAGCCAAGGACCGGGACTAGCGGGACCCACAGATACGCAGTATTTT. Protein product: CASSQGPGLAGPTDTQYF. This rearrangement joins TRBV4-1 to TRBJ2-3; 13 bases align to TRBD2. Per the germline V gene, CDR1 is MGHRA and CDR2 is YSYEKL. The length of the CDR3 is 18 residues. V was pared by 1 base and J by 2 bases, with 6 bases of the junction left unmatched.

The CDR3: CSVEDIYGYTF. In nucleotides, the CDR3 is TGCAGCGTCGAGGACATCTATGGCTACACCTTC. V and J are TRBV29-1 and TRBJ1-2, with D possibly matching TRBD1 (5 bases). The V and J ends lost 6 bases and 4 bases respectively, with 9 bases between them. Germline CDR1 is SQVTM and CDR2 is ANQGSEA. The CDR3 totals 11 residues.

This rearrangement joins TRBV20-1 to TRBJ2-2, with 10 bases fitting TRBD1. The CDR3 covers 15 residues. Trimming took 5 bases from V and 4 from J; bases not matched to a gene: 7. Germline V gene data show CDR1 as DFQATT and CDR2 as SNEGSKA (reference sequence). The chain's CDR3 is CSAATGGEVTGELFF. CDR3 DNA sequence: TGCAGTGCTGCGACAGGGGGCGAGGTCACCGGGGAGCTGTTTTTT.

CDR3 in DNA: TGTGCCAGCAGTTACTCTTCGAACTACGAGCAGTACTTC. The encoded protein is CASSYSSNYEQYF. This sequence joins TRBV6-6 and TRBJ2-7; D is unclear. CDR3 length: 13 residues. Germline CDR1 MNHNY, CDR2 SVGAGI (reference sequence). V lost 0 bases, J lost 3 bases, and 6 bases lay in between.

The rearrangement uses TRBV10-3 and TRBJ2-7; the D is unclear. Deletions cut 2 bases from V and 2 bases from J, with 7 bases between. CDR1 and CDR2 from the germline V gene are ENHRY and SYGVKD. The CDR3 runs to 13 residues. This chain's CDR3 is CAISEGGTYEQYF. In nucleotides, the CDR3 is TGTGCCATCAGTGAGGGCGGAACCTACGAGCAGTACTTC.

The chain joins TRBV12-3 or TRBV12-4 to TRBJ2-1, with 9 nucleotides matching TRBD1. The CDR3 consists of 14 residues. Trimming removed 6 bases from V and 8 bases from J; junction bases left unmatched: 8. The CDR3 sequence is CASSPQQGADEQFF. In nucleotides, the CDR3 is TGTGCCAGCAGCCCTCAACAGGGGGCCGATGAGCAGTTCTTC.

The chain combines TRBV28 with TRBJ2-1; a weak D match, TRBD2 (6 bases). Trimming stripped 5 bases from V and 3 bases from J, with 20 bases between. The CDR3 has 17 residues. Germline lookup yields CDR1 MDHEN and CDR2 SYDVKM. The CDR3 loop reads CASSPAREARDYNEQFF. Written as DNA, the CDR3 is TGTGCCAGCAGTCCAGCACGTGAAGCGCGGGACTACAATGAGCAGTTCTTC.

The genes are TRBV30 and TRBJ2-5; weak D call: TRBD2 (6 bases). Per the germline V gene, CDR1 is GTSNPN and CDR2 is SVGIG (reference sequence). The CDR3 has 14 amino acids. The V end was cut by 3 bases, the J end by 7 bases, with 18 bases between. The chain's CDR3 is CAWSPETGEWTQYF. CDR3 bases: TGTGCCTGGAGCCCCGAGACGGGAGAATGGACCCAGTACTTC.